This record concerns one TCR beta chain sequence. The data are from a study of blood T cell repertoires in COVID-19. Study-wide context: Acute-phase and convalescent COVID-19 samples originated in the United States, Italy and Spain. From T cells, B-cell-depleted T cells, or PBMCs came the material, which was cDNA or gDNA.

CDR1 and CDR2 (germline): SGHTA, FQGNSA. CDR3 length: 15 residues. Losses at the gene ends were 2 bases for V and 2 bases for J; bases not matched to a gene: 4. In the source study's methods: By means of reference gene primer amplification, nucleated cell counts were estimated. Clones were sequenced by immunoSEQ multiplex PCR, and TCRdb holds only the in-frame ones, with some missing. The V and J calls and clone size come from that table; D and trimming were worked out from the DNA. The table lists about 50,000 clones, roughly 88% of them singletons. The receptor's source is a woman aged 60 to 75 with acute or convalescent COVID-19. The specimen sequenced was peripheral blood. V and J are TRBV7-2 and TRBJ1-2, with TRBD1 identical over 8 bases. The CDR3 is CASSLNTGGNYGYTF. The DNA for the CDR3 is TGTGCCAGCAGCTTAAACACAGGGGGGAACTATGGCTACACCTTC.